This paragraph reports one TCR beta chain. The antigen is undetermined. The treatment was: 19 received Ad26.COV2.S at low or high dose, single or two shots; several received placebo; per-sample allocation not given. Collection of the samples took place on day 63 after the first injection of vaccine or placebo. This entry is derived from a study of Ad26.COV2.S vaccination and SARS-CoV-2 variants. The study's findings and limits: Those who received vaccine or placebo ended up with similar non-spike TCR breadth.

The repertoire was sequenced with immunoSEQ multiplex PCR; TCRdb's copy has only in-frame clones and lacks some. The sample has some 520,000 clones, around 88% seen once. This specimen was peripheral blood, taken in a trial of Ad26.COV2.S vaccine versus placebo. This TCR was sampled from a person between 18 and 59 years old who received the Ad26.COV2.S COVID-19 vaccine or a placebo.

The CDR3 DNA is TGTGCCAGCAGTGAACAAGAGACCCAGTACTTC. As protein: CASSEQETQYF. The chain combines TRBV2 with TRBJ2-5, with no clear D. The germline V gene has CDR1 SNHLY and CDR2 FYNNEI. V dropped 2 bases and J dropped 2 bases, with 0 bases sitting between them. CDR3 length: 11 residues.